This T cell receptor beta chain was sequenced during a study of cytomegalovirus exposure and HLA in healthy donors. TCRdb's copy holds only in-frame clones and misses some; the assay was immunoSEQ multiplex PCR. The sample includes roughly 120,000 clones, about 91% of them seen just once. As concerns this clone: Its specificity is unknown.

The V segment lost 5 bases and the J segment 2 bases; nucleotides outside the gene matches: 9. The germline V gene encodes CDR1 SEHNR and CDR2 FQNEAQ (reference sequence). The CDR3 spans 17 residues. Findings and limits, study-wide: According to a subsequent analysis, TCR clusters identified in the first cohort showed a tendency to co-occur across the approximately 110 validation repertoires.

The TCR was taken from a young man in good health and CMV-seronegative. This chain links TRBV7-9 with TRBJ2-3; 11 bases match TRBD2. The sequenced material came from PBMCs. In DNA, the CDR3 is TGTGCCAGCAGCCCAGGGACTAGCGGCCGAGACACAGATACGCAGTATTTT. Translated: CASSPGTSGRDTDTQYF. The full variable domain, with the rest looked up from reference TRBV7-9 and TRBJ2-3, is DTGVSQNPRHKITKRGQNVTFRCDPISEHNRLYWYRQTLGQGPEFLTYFQNEAQLEKSRLLSDRFSAERPKGSFSTLEIQRTEQGDSAMYLCASSPGTSGRDTDTQYFGPGTRLTVL.